The sequence of this TCR beta chain was determined in a study of Graves' ophthalmopathy and Graves' hyperthyroidism. As the template, RNA transcripts were used to amplify TCR beta CDR3 regions. HTBI primers were employed in first-round RT-PCR, then a second-round multiplex PCR followed. Each CDR3 protein is one row after TCRdb ran MiXCR on the multiplex PCR reads. The data show 1 million to 1.3 million distinct CDR3 sequences, with about two fifths seen just once and roughly 11% held by the top ten. Study-level points and caveats: Detected in blood as well were most expanded thyroid clonotypes with frequency above 0.001.

Concerning this clonotype: The antigen remains undetermined.

CDR3 size: 16 residues. V dropped 3 bases and J dropped 0 bases, with 14 bases sitting between them. Germline V lookup: CDR1 LGHNA, CDR2 YSLEER. The chain uses TRBV4-3 and TRBJ1-1; perhaps TRBD1 as D (6 bases). Specimen: peripheral blood or thyroid tissue (not recorded which). This sequence originates from an adult man with Graves' hyperthyroidism. The CDR3 loop is CASSQGVGGVNTEAFF. The CDR3 DNA reads as TGCGCCAGCAGCCAGGGGGTGGGGGGCGTGAACACTGAAGCTTTCTTT.